This T cell receptor (beta chain) appears in the sequencing data of a study of vaccination and CD4 T cells after COVID-19. At the Johns Hopkins FTIC core, DNA taken from cultured CD4+ T cells was sequenced by way of the Oncomine TCR Beta short-read assay. TCRdb analysed the PCR reads with MiXCR anew, one entry per CDR3 protein. The profile shows roughly 14,000 distinct CDR3 sequences, approximately 53% of them singletons. With V trimmed by 3 bases and J by 10 bases, 6 bases remained unmatched. This CDR3 is built from 15 residues. Looked up from germline, CDR1 is SGHAT and CDR2 is FQDESV (reference sequence). Sample treatment: 10-day PBMC culture with coronavirus spike peptide pools or control peptides (ViraFEST assay). With regard to this clonotype: Its antigen remains unknown.

The chain is built from TRBV11-1 and TRBJ2-1; TRBD2 matches 13 bases. The material was CD4+ T cells from blood, cultured in vitro, obtained before SARS-CoV-2 vaccination. The clonotype comes from a human donor who had recovered from COVID-19. The CDR3, as DNA: TGTGCCAGCAGCTTCCGACTAGCGGGGGGTGTGGAGCAGTTCTTC. This encodes CASSFRLAGGVEQFF.